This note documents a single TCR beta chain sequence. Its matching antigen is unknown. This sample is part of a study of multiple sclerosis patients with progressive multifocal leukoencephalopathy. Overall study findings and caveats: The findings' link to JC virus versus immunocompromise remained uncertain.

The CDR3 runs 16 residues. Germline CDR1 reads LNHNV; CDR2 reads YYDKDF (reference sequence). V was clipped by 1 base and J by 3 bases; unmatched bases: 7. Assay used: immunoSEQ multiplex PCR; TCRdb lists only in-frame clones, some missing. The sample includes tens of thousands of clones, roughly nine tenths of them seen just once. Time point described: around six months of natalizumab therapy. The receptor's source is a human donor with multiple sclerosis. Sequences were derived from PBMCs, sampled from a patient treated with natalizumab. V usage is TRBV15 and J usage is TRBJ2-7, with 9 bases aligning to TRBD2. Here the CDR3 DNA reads TGTGCCACCAGCAGAGCCCGCGGGAGGGGGATCTACGAGCAGTACTTC. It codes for CATSRARGRGIYEQYF.